This is a list of T cell receptor beta chains from one sample in a study of CD8 T cell repertoires and HIV-1 epitope variants. Their antigens are not known. Sequencing used immunoSEQ multiplex PCR; TCRdb keeps in-frame clones, though not all of them. The table has 6,000 or so clones, around 71% seen once; the top ten hold 41%. Sequenced input: cultured CD8+ T cells derived from PBMCs. Receptors were obtained from a male donor with HIV. The CDR3 runs from the conserved cysteine through the conserved F or W. The D gene is left open where the match is weak. Only some rows state a clone size, as once, few, many or a class for expanded clones.

d_call: TRBD2; clone_size: -; j_call: TRBJ2-5; v_call: TRBV9; cdr3_nt: TGTGCCAGCAGTATAGCGGGGGGTACTTCAGAGACCCAGTACTTC; cdr3_aa: CASSIAGGTSETQYF
d_call: -; clone_size: -; j_call: TRBJ1-1; v_call: TRBV19; cdr3_nt: TGTGCCAGTAGCCCGGGTTGGGGCACTGAAGCTTTCTTT; cdr3_aa: CASSPGWGTEAFF
d_call: -; clone_size: -; j_call: TRBJ2-1; v_call: TRBV4-3; cdr3_nt: TGCGCCAGCAGCCTGGACTCCCAGGGCTACAATGAGCAGTTCTTC; cdr3_aa: CASSLDSQGYNEQFF
d_call: -; clone_size: -; j_call: TRBJ2-7; v_call: TRBV16; cdr3_nt: TGTGCCAGCAGTCACGGACAGAAGAGCTCCTACGAGCAGTACTTC; cdr3_aa: CASSHGQKSSYEQYF
d_call: TRBD1; clone_size: -; j_call: TRBJ2-7; v_call: TRBV27; cdr3_nt: TGTGCCAGCAGACCCCGGGACAGCTCCTACGAGCAGTACTTC; cdr3_aa: CASRPRDSSYEQYF
d_call: TRBD2; clone_size: once; j_call: TRBJ2-1; v_call: TRBV5-4; cdr3_nt: TGTGCCAGCAACCCCTCGGGAGCGGGGATACGCAATGAGCAGTTCTTC; cdr3_aa: CASNPSGAGIRNEQFF
d_call: TRBD1; clone_size: few; j_call: TRBJ1-5; v_call: TRBV9; cdr3_nt: TGTGCCAGCAGCTCCGGGACAGGGTATCAGCCCCAGCATTTT; cdr3_aa: CASSSGTGYQPQHF
d_call: TRBD1; clone_size: -; j_call: TRBJ2-7; v_call: TRBV5-5; cdr3_nt: TGTGCCAGCAGCTTTGTGACAGGGGCAACCTTC; cdr3_aa: CASSFVTGATF
d_call: TRBD1; clone_size: -; j_call: TRBJ1-2; v_call: TRBV5-4; cdr3_nt: TGTGCCAGCGAGAGGACAGGGCAAGGGCATGGCTACACCTTC; cdr3_aa: CASERTGQGHGYTF
d_call: -; clone_size: -; j_call: TRBJ2-7; v_call: TRBV2; cdr3_nt: TGTGCCAGCAGCCAGGGAAGCTCCTACGAGCAGTACTTC; cdr3_aa: CASSQGSSYEQYF
d_call: TRBD2; clone_size: -; j_call: TRBJ2-7; v_call: TRBV5-1; cdr3_nt: TGCGCCAGCAGCTGGACTAGCGGGACGCGCTCATACGAGCAGTACTTC; cdr3_aa: CASSWTSGTRSYEQYF
d_call: TRBD2; clone_size: -; j_call: TRBJ2-7; v_call: TRBV27; cdr3_nt: TGTGCCAGCAGTTCCCCTCAGACTAGCGGGAGCTACGAGCAGTACTTC; cdr3_aa: CASSSPQTSGSYEQYF
d_call: -; clone_size: -; j_call: TRBJ1-5; v_call: TRBV27; cdr3_nt: TGTGCCAGCAGTTGGGGTAGCAATCAGCCCCAGCATTTT; cdr3_aa: CASSWGSNQPQHF
d_call: -; clone_size: -; j_call: TRBJ1-2; v_call: TRBV5-4; cdr3_nt: TGTGCCAGCAGCGCCGGGAATGGGGACTATGGCTACACCTTC; cdr3_aa: CASSAGNGDYGYTF
d_call: -; clone_size: -; j_call: TRBJ2-1; v_call: TRBV6-5; cdr3_nt: TGTGCCAGCAGTTACTCGTACCCCAGTGAGCAGTTCTTC; cdr3_aa: CASSYSYPSEQFF
d_call: TRBD1; clone_size: -; j_call: TRBJ2-1; v_call: TRBV27; cdr3_nt: TGTGCCAGCAGTTGGACAGGGGGCAGCGATGAGCAGTTCTTC; cdr3_aa: CASSWTGGSDEQFF
d_call: -; clone_size: -; j_call: TRBJ1-6; v_call: TRBV25-1; cdr3_nt: TGTGCCAGCAGTGCCACCGGACTTCCCCTCCACTTT; cdr3_aa: CASSATGLPLHF
d_call: TRBD1; clone_size: -; j_call: TRBJ2-7; v_call: TRBV28; cdr3_nt: TGTGCCAGCAGTGGACAGGGAGTACCTATTTACTACGAGCAGTACTTC; cdr3_aa: CASSGQGVPIYYEQYF
d_call: -; clone_size: few; j_call: TRBJ1-4; v_call: TRBV28; cdr3_nt: TGTGCCAGCAGTTTAAGCGACTTAACTAATGAAAAACTGTTTTTT; cdr3_aa: CASSLSDLTNEKLFF
d_call: -; clone_size: few; j_call: TRBJ2-7; v_call: TRBV9; cdr3_nt: TGTGCCAGCTCAGGGGTAAGGTCGGAGCAGTACTTC; cdr3_aa: CASSGVRSEQYF
d_call: TRBD1; clone_size: -; j_call: TRBJ2-7; v_call: TRBV7-9; cdr3_nt: TGTGCCAGCAGCGAGACAGGGGGCGTCTACGAGCAGTACTTC; cdr3_aa: CASSETGGVYEQYF
d_call: TRBD2; clone_size: -; j_call: TRBJ2-3; v_call: TRBV19; cdr3_nt: TGTGCCAGTAGTATAGCGGGAGGGTCAGATACGCAGTATTTT; cdr3_aa: CASSIAGGSDTQYF
d_call: TRBD1; clone_size: once; j_call: TRBJ2-4; v_call: TRBV27; cdr3_nt: TGTGCCAGCAGTTCCTCGGACAGGGTAAACATTCAGTACTTC; cdr3_aa: CASSSSDRVNIQYF
d_call: -; clone_size: medium-sized; j_call: TRBJ1-1; v_call: TRBV28; cdr3_nt: TGTGCCAGCAGTTTTCGGGGATGGGGCACTGAAGCTTTCTTT; cdr3_aa: CASSFRGWGTEAFF
d_call: -; clone_size: -; j_call: TRBJ2-1; v_call: TRBV28; cdr3_nt: TGTGCCAGCAGTTTAGGAGGGAATGAGCAGTTCTTC; cdr3_aa: CASSLGGNEQFF
d_call: -; clone_size: -; j_call: TRBJ2-3; v_call: TRBV4-3; cdr3_nt: TGCGCCAGCAGCCAAGGGTTAGGGGCAGATACGCAGTATTTT; cdr3_aa: CASSQGLGADTQYF
d_call: -; clone_size: -; j_call: TRBJ1-1; v_call: TRBV28; cdr3_nt: TGTGCCAGCAGGGCCGACAGGTCCTCGATCCCTAACACTGAAGCTTTCTTT; cdr3_aa: CASRADRSSIPNTEAFF